The sequence of this T cell receptor beta chain was determined in a study of blood T cells in healthy people across ages (dated by TCRdb to between 2014 and 2017). About the investigation overall: In model experiments, template switching captured about one uniquely barcoded TCR beta cDNA molecule for every two T cells. Age-related changes in TCR beta repertoire diversity were measured in the study by deep sequencing normalized with unique cDNA molecular identifiers. For two donors (one aged 18 to 30 and one aged 80 or older), the study analyzed two additional independent replicas of 1 million unique cDNA reads from the same blood draw. Donors of different ages were randomly distributed across sequencing lanes to avoid experimental bias. Donors were grouped into four age groups: young (average approximately 15 years), middle-aged (under 40), aged (approximately 58) and long-lived (less than 85).

This clonotype was observed a handful of times. Its antigen is currently not known. Base qualities were left out, and no much larger clone turns up one base away. The CDR3 numbers 14 residues from cysteine through phenylalanine. Just CDR3 DNA is preserved here, 42 bases in frame from base 1. V is shortened by 3 bases, J by 5 bases, and the region joining them spans 13 bases. CDR1 is given as MGHRA and CDR2 as YSYEKL, both from the germline V gene. The roughly 38 donors, aged roughly 6 to 90 years, were systemically healthy Caucasian individuals from Russia. Ten milliliters of peripheral blood were drawn from each donor into EDTA-treated Vacutainer tubes. Ficoll-Paque density-gradient centrifugation was used to isolate PBMCs, with at least 6.5 million per sample. Trizol reagent was used to extract total RNA from PBMCs, with at least 6 micrograms per sample. Naive CD45RAhigh/CD27high T cell percentages were measured by flow cytometry on a PBMC aliquot from every donor.

The protocol used for the library was 5' RACE. The sample was run on an Illumina HiSeq 2500. A second PCR of 7 to 11 cycles was performed with a sample-barcoded 5' primer and a J-beta primer mix. A unique molecular identifier was introduced onto each TCR beta cDNA molecule by a template-switch 5' adaptor carrying 12 random nucleotides. Each sample yielded at least 2.5 million CDR3-containing paired-end reads. All of the RNA was converted into first-strand cDNA using the Mint cDNA synthesis kit, with a TRBC-specific oligonucleotide serving as the primer. Following uracil-DNA glycosylase treatment, a first 18-cycle PCR with universal primers M1SS and BC2_uni_R was performed on all cDNA. Per the authors' processing: Normalization of each sample was performed by random selection of 1 million high-quality reads, each carrying a distinct molecular identifier. Reads sharing molecular identifiers were discarded rather than binned into consensus sequences. CDR3 identification, clonotype clustering and error correction used MiTCR with a Q25 quality threshold and the strictest error-elimination algorithm. A nonparametric unseen species model using Euler transformation provided a lower-bound estimate of total TCR beta diversity. Through fastp at Q25 and MiXCR, TCRdb rebuilt clones from the public reads, retaining in-frame beta chains. Rows merge per CDR3 protein into single entries with the most common DNA and genes. The V and J calls and clone size come from TCRdb's table, not from the authors' own analysis. The sample table records fewer than 950,000 distinct CDR3 sequences; about 34% of these occur just once. The ten largest clones represent 10% to 15% of the sample.

Summary of the overall study and its limitations: The long-lived group showed more naive CD4+ T cells, fewer expanded clones and increased TCR diversity than the aged group, suggesting age selection. Conclusive comparison of naive and antigen-experienced compartments was prevented by the profiling of bulk unsorted PBMCs. Because donor CMV infection status was unknown, age-related changes in expanded clonotypes were potentially confounded. The percentage of naive T cells measured by flow cytometry correlated strongly with observed TCR beta diversity. As age increased, observed TCR beta diversity per million T cells dropped in a roughly linear way, and a significant reduction was already evident by age about 40. Estimates of total diversity based on one million sequenced T cells were considered lower bounds and underestimates.

The sequenced material came from blood. The chain is encoded by TRBV4-1 joined to TRBJ1-2; a confident D gene designation cannot be given. The TCR comes from a man between 18 and 35 years old in good health. The CDR3 region reads CASSHGDPSYGYTF. The nucleotide sequence reads TGCGCCAGCAGCCACGGTGACCCCTCTTATGGCTACACCTTC.